The entry below describes one T cell receptor (beta chain). The antigen is unknown. The entry originates in a study of cytomegalovirus exposure and HLA in healthy donors. Study results and caveats: A later analysis revealed that TCR association rates differed between HLA loci, peaking at DRB1 and bottoming out at HLA-C. According to a later analysis, donors in an Asian-associated ancestry cluster reportedly had fewer N-insertions than the roughly 670-donor mean. In vitro data verified three CMV-associated chains as specific for CMV antigens.

With 60 Vbeta and 13 Jbeta primers, the PCR was carried out. Libraries were prepared by immunoSEQ multiplex PCR; TCRdb keeps only in-frame clonotypes and omits some of them. This table holds 89,000 or so clones, roughly four fifths found once. Sequenced sample: PBMCs. The clonotype originates from a woman aged 18-29 years in good health and CMV-seropositive.

The CDR3 nucleotides are TGTGCCAGCAGTTTATCGAGGGGCAGGGGGAGTAACTATGGCTACACCTTC. Protein: CASSLSRGRGSNYGYTF. The chain couples TRBV27 to TRBJ1-2, with 7 bases that match TRBD1. Germline V lookup: CDR1 MNHEY, CDR2 SMNVEV (reference sequence). J was trimmed by 1 base and V by 0 bases; bases with no gene match: 8. The CDR3 sequence is 17 residues long.